This T cell receptor beta chain stems from a study of cytomegalovirus exposure and HLA in healthy donors. In this sample, this clone turned up once. Its specificity is unknown. The CDR3 covers 16 residues. Unmatched junction bases numbered 9, after V lost 0 bases and J lost 8 bases. Germline-derived CDR1 and CDR2 are MGHRA and YSYEKL. Notes on the study in general: Being productive about 87% or about 30% of the time was typical of most TCR beta V segments in an earlier analysis.

The PCR had 60 Vbeta and 13 Jbeta primers. The table came from immunoSEQ multiplex PCR; TCRdb's copy has only in-frame clones and leaves some out. The sample lists some 190,000 clones; approximately 86% were seen once. The rearrangement uses TRBV4-1 and TRBJ1-4; 7 bases line up with TRBD1. Source material: PBMCs. The source of this sequence is a woman younger than 30 in good health and CMV-seronegative. CDR3 in amino acids: CASSQETGAIREKLFF. DNA of the CDR3: TGCGCCAGCAGCCAAGAAACAGGGGCCATTCGGGAAAAACTGTTTTTT.